The rows below give T cell receptor beta chains drawn from one sample of a study of blood T cell repertoires in COVID-19. Measured with immunoSEQ multiplex PCR; TCRdb has only the in-frame clones, and not every one. The sample shows 250,000 to 400,000 clones, approximately 88% of them seen only once. Material for sequencing was PBMCs or T cells enriched from blood (not recorded which). The receptors derive from a man aged 55 to 70 who had recovered from COVID-19. Both conserved end residues are part of each CDR3. A D gene is named only where the DNA matches it firmly.

V gene	J gene	D gene	CDR3 DNA	CDR3 protein
TRBV2	TRBJ2-3	-	TGTGCCAGCAGTGCGATTAGGACAGGCACAGATACGCAGTATTTT	CASSAIRTGTDTQYF
TRBV14	TRBJ2-1	TRBD2	TGTGCCAGCAGCCCTAGACTAGCGGGCTCCTACAATGAGCAGTTCTTC	CASSPRLAGSYNEQFF
TRBV7-2	TRBJ2-1	TRBD1	TGTGCCAGCAGCTGGTCCGGGACAGAGACCTACAATGAGCAGTTCTTC	CASSWSGTETYNEQFF
TRBV27	TRBJ2-1	-	TGTGCCAGCAGTTCCCCCTTAGCGGCCCCGAGCTCCTACAATGAGCAGTTCTTC	CASSSPLAAPSSYNEQFF
TRBV6-1	TRBJ2-6	TRBD2	TGTGCCAGCAGTGAAGGGCTAGCGGCCCACTCTGGGGCCAACGTCCTGACTTTC	CASSEGLAAHSGANVLTF
TRBV5-1	TRBJ2-3	TRBD2	TGCGCCAGCAGCGATCGCGGGAGGGTGAGCACAGATACGCAGTATTTT	CASSDRGRVSTDTQYF
TRBV25-1	TRBJ2-2	-	TGTGCCAGCGCTGCCCCTTACGGCGGGGAGCTGTTTTTT	CASAAPYGGELFF
TRBV7-9	TRBJ1-5	TRBD1	TGTGCCAGCAGCCGAGCAGGGGGCCCGAATCAGCCCCAGCATTTT	CASSRAGGPNQPQHF
TRBV7-9	TRBJ1-2	-	TGTGCCAGCAGCTTAATCGGGGTGGCATATGGCTACACCTTC	CASSLIGVAYGYTF
TRBV5-6	TRBJ2-1	TRBD1	TGTGCCAGCAGCCTACGGGACAGGCTTTACAATGAGCAGTTCTTC	CASSLRDRLYNEQFF
TRBV19	TRBJ2-7	TRBD1	TGTGCCAGTAGTATCAGCACAGGGGTTAGCTCCTACGAGCAGTACTTC	CASSISTGVSSYEQYF
TRBV2	TRBJ2-5	-	TGTGCCAGCACGTGGCCAGAGACCCAGTACTTC	CASTWPETQYF
TRBV28	TRBJ1-1	-	TGTGCCAGCAGTTTAGTCGCGGGCAGATTGAACACTGAAGCTTTCTTT	CASSLVAGRLNTEAFF
TRBV12-5	TRBJ2-3	TRBD2	TGTGCTAGTGGTTTGTATGGCGGGGGGAAAGATACGCAGTATTTT	CASGLYGGGKDTQYF
TRBV6-1	TRBJ2-7	TRBD2	TGTGCCAGCAGTGAAGCGGGACTAGCGGGAGTCTACGAGCAGTACTTC	CASSEAGLAGVYEQYF
TRBV4-3	TRBJ2-7	TRBD2	TGCGCCAGCAGCCAATCCACCCCGGCTAGCGGGAGCTACGAGCAGTACTTC	CASSQSTPASGSYEQYF
TRBV13	TRBJ1-4	-	TGTGCCAGCAGCTTACAGGGGTCTGAAAAACTGTTTTTT	CASSLQGSEKLFF
TRBV5-5	TRBJ2-3	-	TGTGCCAGCAGCTTGGGGCAGTCATTGGATACGCAGTATTTT	CASSLGQSLDTQYF
TRBV14	TRBJ1-4	-	TGTGCCAGCAGCCTAACCAGAGGGGGATACGGTGAAAAACTGTTTTTT	CASSLTRGGYGEKLFF
TRBV23-1	TRBJ1-3	-	TGCGCCAGCAGTCAAAGGAAAGGACAGAGTTTCTCTGGAAACACCATATATTTT	CASSQRKGQSFSGNTIYF
TRBV30	TRBJ1-1	-	TGTGCCTCGTTTAACACTGAAGCTTTCTTT	CASFNTEAFF
TRBV3-1/TRBV3-2	TRBJ1-2	-	TGTGCCAGCAGCCAAGATAGCAGAGGGGGGGACGTCTATGGCTACACCTTC	CASSQDSRGGDVYGYTF
TRBV3-1/TRBV3-2	TRBJ2-2	TRBD2	TGTGCCAGCAGCCTGACTAGCGGGAGGGCCGGATCCGGGGAGCTGTTTTTT	CASSLTSGRAGSGELFF
TRBV10-1	TRBJ1-2	-	TGCGCCAGCAGTCCTGCGGGTTCTTTCTATGGCTACACCTTC	CASSPAGSFYGYTF
TRBV7-6	TRBJ1-3	TRBD1	TGTGCCAGCAGCTTAGTTAGGGGACAGGGACTCAACACCATATATTTT	CASSLVRGQGLNTIYF
TRBV7-6	TRBJ1-4	-	TGTGCCAGCAGCTTAGTCCCAGGGGAGGGTAATGAAAAACTGTTTTTT	CASSLVPGEGNEKLFF
TRBV28	TRBJ1-2	-	TGTGCCCTTGGGGGGTTCCCTGGCTATGGCTACACCTTC	CALGGFPGYGYTF
TRBV6-6	TRBJ2-2	TRBD2	TGTGCCAGCAGAACCCTAGCGGGAGCGGTCGGGGAGCTGTTTTTT	CASRTLAGAVGELFF